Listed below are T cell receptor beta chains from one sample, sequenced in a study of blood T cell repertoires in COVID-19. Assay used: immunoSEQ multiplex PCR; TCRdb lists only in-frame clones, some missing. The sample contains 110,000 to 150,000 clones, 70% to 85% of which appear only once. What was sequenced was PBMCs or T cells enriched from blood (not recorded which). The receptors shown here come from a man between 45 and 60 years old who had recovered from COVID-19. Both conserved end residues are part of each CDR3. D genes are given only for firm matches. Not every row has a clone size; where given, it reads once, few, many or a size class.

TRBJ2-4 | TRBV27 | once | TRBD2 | TGTGCCAGCAGTTTATTCGCGGGGGATTCAATAGCCAAAAACATTCAGTACTTC | CASSLFAGDSIAKNIQYF
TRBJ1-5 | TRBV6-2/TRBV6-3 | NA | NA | TGTGCCAGCAGTTACTCCGGACAGAATCAGCCCCAGCATTTT | CASSYSGQNQPQHF
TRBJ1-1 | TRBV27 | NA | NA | TGTGCCAGCAGTTTATCGAACACGATGAACACTGAAGCTTTCTTT | CASSLSNTMNTEAFF
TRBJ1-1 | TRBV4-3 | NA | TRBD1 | TGCGCCAGCAGCCAAGAAGCCGGGACAGGGAGCGCTGAAGCTTTCTTT | CASSQEAGTGSAEAFF
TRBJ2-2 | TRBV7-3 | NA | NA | TGTGCCAGCAGCCCCCTCCAGCAGAGGCGGGGGCTTAACAACACCGGGGAGCTGTTTTTT | CASSPLQQRRGLNNTGELFF
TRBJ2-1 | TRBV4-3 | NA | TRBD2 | TGCGCCAGCAGCCAAGATCAGCGGGGGGCGCAGTTCTTC | CASSQDQRGAQFF
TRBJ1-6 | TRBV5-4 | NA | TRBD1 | TGTGCCAGCAGCTACGGACAGGATAATTCACCCCTCCACTTT | CASSYGQDNSPLHF
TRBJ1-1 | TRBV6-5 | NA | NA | TGTGCCAGCAGCCGAAACAGGGACGCTGAAGCTTTCTTT | CASSRNRDAEAFF
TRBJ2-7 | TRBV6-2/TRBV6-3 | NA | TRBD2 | TGTGCCAGCAGTTACCTAGCGGGGGCCCACGAGCAGTACTTC | CASSYLAGAHEQYF
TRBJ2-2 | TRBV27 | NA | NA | TGTGCCAGCAGTTTATTGAGTAACACCGGGGAGCTGTTTTTT | CASSLLSNTGELFF
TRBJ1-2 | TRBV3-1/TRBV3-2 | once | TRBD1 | TGTGCCAGCAGCCAAGATTCGGCAGGGGGCGGCTACACCTTC | CASSQDSAGGGYTF
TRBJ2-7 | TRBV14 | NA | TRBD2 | TGTGCCAGCAGCCAAGATGGGAGGGGCGTCTACGAGCAGTACTTC | CASSQDGRGVYEQYF
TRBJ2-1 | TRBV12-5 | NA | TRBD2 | TGTGCTAGTGGGGCGGGGGGCTCCCTATACAATGAGCAGTTCTTC | CASGAGGSLYNEQFF
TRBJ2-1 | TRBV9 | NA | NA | TGTGCCAGCAGCGTCCTGGCAGGCTACAATGAGCAGTTCTTC | CASSVLAGYNEQFF
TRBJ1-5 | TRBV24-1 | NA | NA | TGTGCCACCAGTGGCGCTTATAGCAATCAGCCCCAGCATTTT | CATSGAYSNQPQHF
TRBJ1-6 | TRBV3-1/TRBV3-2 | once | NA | TGTGCCAGCAGCCGGGACTTCGGCTCACCCCTCCACTTT | CASSRDFGSPLHF
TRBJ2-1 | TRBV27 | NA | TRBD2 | TGTGCCACCAAATGGCGGGGGGGCCCAGATGAGCAGTTCTTC | CATKWRGGPDEQFF
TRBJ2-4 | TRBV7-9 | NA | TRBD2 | TGTGCCAGCAGCTCCGCGGGAGGAGGGTTTGACATTCAGTACTTC | CASSSAGGGFDIQYF
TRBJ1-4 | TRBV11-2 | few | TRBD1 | TGTGCCAGCAGCACCCGTGCCGGGACAGGGGCTGAAAAACTGTTTTTT | CASSTRAGTGAEKLFF
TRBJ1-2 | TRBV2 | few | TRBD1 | TGTGCCAGCACCTTGACAGGGGGCGGCTATGGCTACACCTTC | CASTLTGGGYGYTF
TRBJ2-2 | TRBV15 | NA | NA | TGTGCCACCAACCCCGGGACTGCTATACCCGGGGAGCTGTTTTTT | CATNPGTAIPGELFF
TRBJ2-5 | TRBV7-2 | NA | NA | TGTGCCAGCAGCTTAGGGGCGGCGGGAAGAGAGACCCAGTACTTC | CASSLGAAGRETQYF
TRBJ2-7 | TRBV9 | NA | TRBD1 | TGTGCCAGCAGCTTTGGGACAGGTGGTCCCTACGAGCAGTACTTC | CASSFGTGGPYEQYF
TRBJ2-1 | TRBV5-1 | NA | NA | TGCGCCAGCAGCTGGGACAGTGGGGGGTCGGAGCAGTTCTTC | CASSWDSGGSEQFF
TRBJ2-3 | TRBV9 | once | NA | TGTGCCAGCAGCGTAGTAGAACGGGTCACAGATACGCAGTATTTT | CASSVVERVTDTQYF
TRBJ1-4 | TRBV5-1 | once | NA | TGCGCCAGCAGCCCAAGTGGGCAGGCTGAAAAACTGTTTTTT | CASSPSGQAEKLFF
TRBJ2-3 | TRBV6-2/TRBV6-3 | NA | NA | TGTGCCAGCAGTTACTTTATGGGCCAGGGGAGAACAGATACGCAGTATTTT | CASSYFMGQGRTDTQYF
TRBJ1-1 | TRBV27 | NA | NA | TGTGCCAGCAGTACCCAGGGAGGGACTGAAGCTTTCTTT | CASSTQGGTEAFF
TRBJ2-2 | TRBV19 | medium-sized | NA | TGTGCCAGTAGTCCCTCTACGAACGGGGAGCTGTTTTTT | CASSPSTNGELFF
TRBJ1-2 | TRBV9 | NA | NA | TGTGCCAGCAGCCCCCACCGGAGGGGCTATGGCTACACCTTC | CASSPHRRGYGYTF
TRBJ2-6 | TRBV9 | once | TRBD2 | TGTGCCAGCAGCTCGGGGGAGGGGCGCGGGGCCAACGTCCTGACTTTC | CASSSGEGRGANVLTF
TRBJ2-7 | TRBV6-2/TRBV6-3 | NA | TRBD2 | TGTGCCAGCAGCTTCCGTGCGTTAGCGGGGGAGCTCTCCTACGAGCAGTACTTC | CASSFRALAGELSYEQYF
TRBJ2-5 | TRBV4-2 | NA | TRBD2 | TGTGCCAGCAGCCTTAGGACTAGCGGGGGCAGACTTCAAGAGACCCAGTACTTC | CASSLRTSGGRLQETQYF
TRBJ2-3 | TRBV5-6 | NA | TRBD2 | TGTGCCAGCAGCTTTCTCAGCGGGGGAAGCACAGATACGCAGTATTTT | CASSFLSGGSTDTQYF
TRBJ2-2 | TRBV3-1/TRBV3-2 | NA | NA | TGTGCCAGCAGACCCGCAGGGGACACCGGGGAGCTGTTTTTT | CASRPAGDTGELFF
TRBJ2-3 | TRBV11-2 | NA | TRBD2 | TGTGCCAGCAGCTTAGGTAGCGGGGGGGCGAAAGATACGCAGTATTTT | CASSLGSGGAKDTQYF
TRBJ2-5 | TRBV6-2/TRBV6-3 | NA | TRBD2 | TGTGCCAGCAGTTATACCCTAGCGGGGGGGCACGAGACCCAGTACTTC | CASSYTLAGGHETQYF
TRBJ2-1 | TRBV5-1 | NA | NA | TGCGCCAGCAGCTCGGGGGTAGGGATCGATGAGCAGTTCTTC | CASSSGVGIDEQFF
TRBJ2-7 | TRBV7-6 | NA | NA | TGTGCCAGCAGCCCCGTTGGTAGCGAGCAGTACTTC | CASSPVGSEQYF
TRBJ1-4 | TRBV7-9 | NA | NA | TGTGCCAGCAGCGCAGGCTCTGGAAAACTGTTTTTT | CASSAGSGKLFF
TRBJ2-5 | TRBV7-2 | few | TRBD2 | TGTGCCAGCAGCTTCCCGGTTAGCGGGGGGGAGACCCAGTACTTC | CASSFPVSGGETQYF
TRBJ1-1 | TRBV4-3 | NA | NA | TGCGCCAGCAGCCAAAATCCGGGACAAGGGACTGAAGCTTTCTTT | CASSQNPGQGTEAFF
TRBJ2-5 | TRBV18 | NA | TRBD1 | TGTGCCAGCTCACCAGGGACAGGTCATATTCAAGAGACCCAGTACTTC | CASSPGTGHIQETQYF
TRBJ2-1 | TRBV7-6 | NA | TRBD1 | TGTGCCAGCAGCTTAAGGACAGGGGGTTACAATGAGCAGTTCTTC | CASSLRTGGYNEQFF
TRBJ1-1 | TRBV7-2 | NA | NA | TGTGCCAGCAGCTTCGGACAGTATTTGACTGAAGCTTTCTTT | CASSFGQYLTEAFF
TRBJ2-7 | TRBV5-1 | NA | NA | TGCGCCAGCAGCCGACAGGAGTTCTACGAGCAGTACTTC | CASSRQEFYEQYF
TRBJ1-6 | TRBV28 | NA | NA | TGTGCCAGCAGTTTTGGGGGCCCGAATTCACCCCTCCACTTT | CASSFGGPNSPLHF
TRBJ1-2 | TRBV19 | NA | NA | TGTGCCAGTAGTATTGGACAGACGGGCTACACCTTC | CASSIGQTGYTF
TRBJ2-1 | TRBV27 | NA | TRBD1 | TGTGCCAGCACCTCCGGGACAGGGGTCAATGAGCAGTTCTTC | CASTSGTGVNEQFF
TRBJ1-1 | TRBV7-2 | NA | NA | TGTGCCAGCAGCCCCCCCGGGAGGAGCAAGAACACTGAAGCTTTCTTT | CASSPPGRSKNTEAFF
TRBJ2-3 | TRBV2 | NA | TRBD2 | TGTGCCAGCAATCCCCTAGCGGGGGTCGGTAATACGCAGTATTTT | CASNPLAGVGNTQYF
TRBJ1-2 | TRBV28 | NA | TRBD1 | TGTGCCAGCAGCTCAACCGGGACAGCCTATGGCTACACCTTC | CASSSTGTAYGYTF